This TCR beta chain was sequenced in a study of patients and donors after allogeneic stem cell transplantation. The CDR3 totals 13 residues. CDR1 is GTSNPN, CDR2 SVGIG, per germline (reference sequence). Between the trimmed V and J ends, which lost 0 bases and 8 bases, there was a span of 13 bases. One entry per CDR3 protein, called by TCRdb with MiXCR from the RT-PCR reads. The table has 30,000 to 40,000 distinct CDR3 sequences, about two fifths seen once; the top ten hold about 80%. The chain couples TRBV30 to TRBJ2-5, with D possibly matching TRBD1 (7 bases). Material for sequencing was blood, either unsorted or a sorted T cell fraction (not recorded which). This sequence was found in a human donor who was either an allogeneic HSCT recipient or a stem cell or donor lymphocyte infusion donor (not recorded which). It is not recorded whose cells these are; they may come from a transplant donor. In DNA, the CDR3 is TGTGCCTGGAGTGTCCAGGGGGGAGATACCCAGTACTTC. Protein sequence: CAWSVQGGDTQYF.